Described below is a single TCR beta chain sequence and its context. Its matching antigen is unknown. PCR used 60 Vbeta primers and 13 Jbeta primers. Sequencing was performed with immunoSEQ multiplex PCR; in TCRdb, only in-frame clones are kept and a portion is missing. Of about 110,000 clones listed, over 80% were seen once; the top ten hold under 0.3%. This specimen belongs to a study of cytomegalovirus exposure and HLA in healthy donors. As for the study in general: Early released data had roughly 81 million unique TCRs, all coming from HLA-typed donors. Notes on the study in general: The study carried out a later analysis of TCR beta sequences. It associated approximately 16,000 of them with specific HLA alleles at a false discovery rate of 0.05.

The CDR3 length is 15 residues. V lost 5 bases, J lost 2 bases, and 9 bases stayed unmatched. Germline CDR1 SGHAT, CDR2 FQDESV (reference sequence). V and J are TRBV11-1 and TRBJ2-7; 7 positions match TRBD1. The receptor's source is a man between 50 and 59 years old in good health and CMV-seronegative. Sequenced material: PBMCs. DNA for the CDR3: TGTGCCAGCAGCCGAGCCCCCGGGACAGCCTACGAGCAGTACTTC. Residues: CASSRAPGTAYEQYF.